The 28 T cell receptor beta chains below all came from one sample that was sequenced in a study of blood T cell repertoires in COVID-19. Only in-frame clones appear in the TCRdb table, and some are missing; sequencing was by immunoSEQ multiplex PCR. The table has 110,000 or so clones, approximately 85% seen once. Sequences were obtained from peripheral blood. Receptors were obtained from a woman aged 55-75 years with COVID-19, enrolled during active disease.

J is TRBJ2-7 and V is TRBV3-1 (or the pseudogene TRBV3-2); no clear D. Germline V lookup: CDR1 LGHDT, CDR2 YNNKEL (reference sequence). Trimming stripped 1 base from V and 5 bases from J, with 6 bases between. The CDR3 spans 12 residues. The CDR3 loop is CASSQVTDEQYF. CDR3 bases: TGTGCCAGCAGCCAAGTAACGGACGAGCAGTACTTC.

This clone has just a few counts. V usage is TRBV6-5 and J usage is TRBJ2-1; TRBD2 matches 14 bases. The CDR3 spans 15 residues. CDR1 is MNHEY and CDR2 is SVGAGI in the germline V gene. Trimming cost V 7 bases and J 9 bases; bases outside gene matches: 8. The CDR3 DNA sequence: TGTGCCAGCATGACTAGCGGGGGGGCGGGAGGTGAGCAGTTCTTC. Its protein is CASMTSGGAGGEQFF.

This chain joins TRBV6-5 and TRBJ1-5; possible D gene TRBD1, 5 bases. CDR3 length: 13 residues. Germline V gene lookup returns CDR1 MNHEY and CDR2 SVGAGI. Between the trimmed V and J ends, which lost 8 bases and 3 bases, there was a span of 11 bases. CDR3 nucleotide sequence: TGTGCCAGCGGAAGGGGCCCCAATCAGCCCCAGCATTTT. Its translation: CASGRGPNQPQHF.

The chain links TRBV7-9 to TRBJ1-1, with a weak D call TRBD1 (5 bases). The CDR3 covers 13 residues. Per germline, CDR1 SEHNR and CDR2 FQNEAQ (reference sequence). Trimming took 6 bases from V and 6 from J, leaving 14 bases between them. The CDR3, as DNA: TGTGCCAGCAGAGAGTCTGCGGGGGCTGAAGCTTTCTTT. Translating gives CASRESAGAEAFF.

This chain joins TRBV11-2 and TRBJ2-2, with TRBD1 as a possible D gene (6 bases). Trimming removed 3 bases at V and 6 bases at J, with 17 bases between. The CDR3 spans 16 residues. Per germline, CDR1 SGHAT and CDR2 FQNNGV. The CDR3 loop reads CASSFGDTGLSGELFF. The DNA of the CDR3 is TGTGCCAGCAGCTTCGGGGACACCGGTCTATCCGGGGAGCTGTTTTTT.

This clone occurred a few times. This chain uses TRBV25-1 with TRBJ1-2, with TRBD1 matching over 12 bases. This CDR3 region has 16 residues. J was trimmed by 5 bases and V by 7 bases; bases with no gene match: 11. Germline CDR1 and CDR2: MGHDK and SYGVNS. CDR3 sequence reads: CASNPGTGGSLYGYTF. The CDR3 DNA follows: TGTGCCAGCAACCCAGGGACAGGGGGCTCTTTATATGGCTACACCTTC.

V and J are TRBV11-2 and TRBJ2-1; the match to TRBD2 covers 8 bases. The CDR3 spans 16 residues. Trimming took 3 bases from V and 3 from J; bases not matched to a gene: 7. CDR1 and CDR2 from the germline V gene are SGHAT and FQNNGV. The CDR3 spells CASSFTSGLGYNEQFF. The CDR3 DNA is TGTGCCAGCAGCTTTACTTCGGGACTAGGCTACAATGAGCAGTTCTTC. The variable domain in full, completed from reference TRBV11-2 and TRBJ2-1, reads EAGVAQSPRYKIIEKRQSVAFWCNPISGHATLYWYQQILGQGPKLLIQFQNNGVVDDSQLPKDRFSAERLKGVDSTLKIQPAKLEDSAVYLCASSFTSGLGYNEQFFGPGTRLTVL.

The chain uses TRBV6-2 or TRBV6-3 and TRBJ1-1; 8 nucleotides agree with TRBD1. Germline V gene data show CDR1 as MNHEY and CDR2 as SVGEGT. With 4 bases clipped from V and 2 bases from J, the junction kept 3 bases outside the gene matches. This CDR3 is 14 amino acids long. CDR3 residues: CASSSPGGNTEAFF. The DNA of the CDR3 is TGTGCCAGCAGTTCGCCAGGGGGCAACACTGAAGCTTTCTTT.

The rearrangement uses TRBV7-2 and TRBJ1-3; D gene ambiguous. This CDR3 has 17 amino acids. Trimming left V 2 bases short and J 0 bases short, with 14 bases between. CDR1 and CDR2 from the germline V gene are SGHTA and FQGNSA. CDR3 nucleotide sequence: TGTGCCAGCAGCTTAAGTGCAGGCAAGAGCTCTGGAAACACCATATATTTT. It is translated as CASSLSAGKSSGNTIYF.

This clone turned up a few times. The chain recombines TRBV4-1 with TRBJ1-2; no clear D gene. Trimming removed 1 base from V and 1 base from J, with 13 bases in between. The CDR3 is 16 residues long. CDR1 and CDR2 from the germline V gene are MGHRA and YSYEKL. CDR3 sequence: CASSQVQVEGNYGYTF. CDR3 bases: TGCGCCAGCAGCCAAGTCCAGGTGGAGGGTAACTATGGCTACACCTTC.

This clone has a single count. The chain uses TRBV3-1 (or the pseudogene TRBV3-2) and TRBJ1-1; D is uncertain. The CDR3 runs 14 residues. Trimming stripped 6 bases from V and 5 bases from J, with 16 bases between. Germline V CDR1 and CDR2: LGHDT, YNNKEL (reference sequence). The CDR3 here is CASSLQGALTEAFF. The CDR3 coding sequence is TGTGCCAGCAGTCTTCAAGGAGCCCTAACTGAAGCTTTCTTT.

The genes are TRBV9 and TRBJ1-1, with TRBD1 identical over 9 bases. The CDR3 contains 14 residues. Trimming cost V 4 bases and J 3 bases; bases outside gene matches: 4. Per germline, CDR1 SGDLS and CDR2 YYNGEE. The CDR3 nucleotides are TGTGCCAGCAGCCCCCGGGACAGGGACACTGAAGCTTTCTTT. Protein product: CASSPRDRDTEAFF.

V usage is TRBV7-8 and J usage is TRBJ2-1; 7 bases line up with TRBD2. V dropped 5 bases and J dropped 4; count of bases not matched to a gene: 2. This CDR3 comprises 13 residues. Germline-derived CDR1 and CDR2 are SGHVS and FQNEAQ. The CDR3 reads CASSRTRYNEQFF. For the CDR3, the DNA is TGTGCCAGCAGCCGGACTAGGTACAATGAGCAGTTCTTC. Filled out from reference TRBV7-8 and TRBJ2-1, the complete variable domain reads GAGVSQSPRYKVAKRGQDVALRCDPISGHVSLFWYQQALGQGPEFLTYFQNEAQLDKSGLPSDRFFAERPEGSVSTLKIQRTQQEDSAVYLCASSRTRYNEQFFGPGTRLTVL.

CDR3 in DNA: TGCGCCAGCAGCTTGGACAGAGAGAATCAGCCCCAGCATTTT. This gives the protein CASSLDRENQPQHF. The V gene is TRBV5-1, the J gene TRBJ1-5; no reliable D call. Germline CDR1 reads SGHRS; CDR2 reads YFSETQ. Trimming left V 0 bases short and J 4 bases short, with 8 bases between. The CDR3 runs to 14 residues.

V gene TRBV10-3 combines with J gene TRBJ2-1; 10 bases fit TRBD2. Germline lookup yields CDR1 ENHRY and CDR2 SYGVKD. The J segment lost 5 bases and the V segment lost 3 bases, leaving 22 bases of the junction unmatched. CDR3 length: 21 residues. CDR3 DNA: TGTGCCATCAGTGATGCGGGGCGGGCTAGCGGGGGCCTCCTACAGCACAATGAGCAGTTCTTC. It codes for CAISDAGRASGGLLQHNEQFF.

In nucleotides, the CDR3 is TGTGCCAGCAGTTACTCACGTGGCGGCCTCTATGGCTACACCTTC. Translating gives CASSYSRGGLYGYTF. The chain has TRBV6-6 and TRBJ1-2, with D hard to call. The V gene lost 0 bases and the J gene lost 4 bases, with 12 bases spanning the gap. Germline V CDR1 and CDR2: MNHNY, SVGAGI (reference sequence). This CDR3 has 15 residues.

This clone has more than one count but fewer than ten. A read error may explain this, as a much larger clone is one base away. The sample holds other DNA sequences that translate to the same CDR3. The chain's CDR3 is CAWGWGGTGGEQETQYF. DNA of the CDR3: TGTGCTTGGGGTTGGGGGGGGACTGGAGGGGAACAAGAGACCCAGTACTTC. The chain has TRBV12-5 and TRBJ2-5; 7 bases are shared with TRBD2. The V gene end was trimmed by 11 bases and the J gene end by 2 bases; junction bases not matched to a gene: 20. The CDR3 sequence is 17 residues long. CDR1 and CDR2 from the germline V gene are LGHNT and FRNRAP.

The chain has TRBV5-1 and TRBJ1-2; D uncertain. Trimming removed 7 bases at V and 0 bases at J, with 10 bases between. This CDR3 is built from 13 residues. Germline loops: CDR1 SGHRS, CDR2 YFSETQ. CDR3 sequence: CASAREANYGYTF. Here the CDR3 DNA reads TGCGCCAGCGCGAGGGAGGCTAACTATGGCTACACCTTC.

A single count supports this clone. V usage is TRBV7-2 and J usage is TRBJ1-2, with TRBD1 as a possible D gene (6 bases). The ends were cut back, 5 bases at V and 7 bases at J, with 20 bases in the middle. This CDR3 spans 15 amino acids. CDR1 and CDR2 (germline): SGHTA, FQGNSA. The CDR3 reads CASSELNRVDFGYTF. CDR3 coding DNA: TGTGCCAGCAGCGAACTTAACAGGGTTGATTTTGGCTACACCTTC.

The chain combines TRBV6-5 with TRBJ1-4; D possibly corresponds to TRBD1 (6 bases). There are 15 residues in the CDR3. The V gene lost 2 bases and the J gene lost 10 bases, with 17 bases spanning the gap. Germline-derived CDR1 and CDR2 are MNHEY and SVGAGI. The CDR3 protein is CASSYEGGLSGKLFF. CDR3 sequence (DNA): TGTGCCAGCAGTTACGAGGGGGGGTTATCGGGAAAACTGTTTTTT.

This rearrangement joins TRBV5-4 to TRBJ1-3; 7 positions agree with TRBD1. Germline V gene sequence: CDR1 SGHNT, CDR2 YYREEE (reference sequence). V shed 3 bases and J 0 bases; nucleotides not matched to a gene: 6. This CDR3 comprises 16 residues. CDR3 sequence (DNA): TGTGCCAGCAGCTATCCCGGGACAGTCTCTGGAAACACCATATATTTT. Protein: CASSYPGTVSGNTIYF.

The rearrangement uses TRBV30 and TRBJ1-2, with 10 bases fitting TRBD1. Trimming removed 0 bases from V and 5 bases from J; junction bases left unmatched: 3. The CDR3 is made up of 14 amino acids. Germline V gives CDR1 GTSNPN, CDR2 SVGIG (reference sequence). The CDR3 here is CAWSVGQGYYGYTF. CDR3 in DNA: TGTGCCTGGAGTGTGGGACAGGGGTATTATGGCTACACCTTC.

The V call is TRBV28, the J call TRBJ2-7; TRBD1 matches at 12 bases. V was pared by 6 bases and J by 9 bases, with 21 bases of the junction left unmatched. The CDR3 covers 18 residues. CDR1 is MDHEN and CDR2 is SYDVKM in the germline V gene. The CDR3 coding sequence is TGTGCCAGCAGGGAAGGGACAGGGGGCCCGCGGGGGTTATCTGGGCAGTACTTC. Protein product: CASREGTGGPRGLSGQYF.

This CDR3 is CASSIQGGGQTEAFF. CDR3 coding DNA: TGTGCCAGCAGCATACAGGGGGGGGGTCAGACTGAAGCTTTCTTT. The chain couples TRBV7-6 to TRBJ1-1, with 8 positions matching TRBD1. Per germline, CDR1 SGHVS and CDR2 FNYEAQ. Unmatched junction bases numbered 10, after V lost 5 bases and J lost 5 bases. This CDR3 region has 15 residues.

The gene calls are TRBV5-1 and TRBJ1-1; 9 nucleotides match TRBD1. V was pared by 8 bases and J by 5 bases, with 13 bases of the junction left unmatched. The CDR3 consists of 15 residues. Germline assignment: CDR1 SGHRS and CDR2 YFSETQ. CDR3 amino acids: CASHRDRVRVTEAFF. Here the CDR3 DNA reads TGCGCCAGTCACCGGGACAGGGTAAGGGTAACTGAAGCTTTCTTT.

The chain joins TRBV10-1 to TRBJ2-2; TRBD1 aligns across 7 bases. Germline CDR1 reads WNHNN; CDR2 reads SYGVQD (reference sequence). V shed 5 bases, J shed 3 bases, and the junction held 6 bases outside the gene matches. This CDR3 region has 15 residues. The CDR3 protein is CASSTGTDHTGELFF. The CDR3 DNA is TGCGCCAGCAGTACCGGGACAGACCACACCGGGGAGCTGTTTTTT.

This clone was recorded a few times. The chain combines TRBV14 with TRBJ1-1; D gene unclear. Deletions cut 8 bases from V and 7 bases from J, with 14 bases between. Per germline, CDR1 SGHDN and CDR2 FVKESK. CDR3 length: 12 amino acids. The CDR3 nucleotides read TGTGCCAGCGGGCGCTTAGTTTATGAAGCTTTCTTT. Residues: CASGRLVYEAFF.

V is TRBV28 and J is TRBJ1-3, with D perhaps matching TRBD1 (5 bases). V was trimmed by 6 bases and J by 0 bases, leaving 15 bases between them. Germline CDR1 MDHEN, CDR2 SYDVKM. This CDR3 has 16 residues. This chain's CDR3 is CASSLIRQISGNTIYF. CDR3 nucleotide sequence: TGTGCCAGCAGCCTCATCCGACAGATCTCTGGAAACACCATATATTTT.